The following is a TCR beta chain sequence with its context. Original data processing: Scientists estimated how many nucleated cells there were by amplifying reference gene primers. This table comes from immunoSEQ multiplex PCR, and its TCRdb copy is limited to in-frame clones, with some not included. Clone size and V and J calls were adopted from that table, with D and trimming inferred from the DNA. The sample includes about 320,000 clones, 75% to 85% seen only once; the top ten take roughly 7.8%. This sample stems from a study of blood T cell repertoires in COVID-19. Across the study: Material from acute and convalescent COVID-19 was sourced from the United States, Italy and Spain. PBMCs, B-cell-depleted T cells, or T cells were the source of the cDNA or gDNA that made up the material.

Germline lookup yields CDR1 SNHLY and CDR2 FYNNEI. Germline trimming cut 6 bases from V and 4 bases from J; bases unmatched to any gene: 5. The CDR3 is made up of 15 amino acids. The rearrangement joins TRBV2 to TRBJ2-2; 10 bases fit TRBD1. This TCR derives from a human donor in a cohort sampled during active COVID-19. The material sequenced was peripheral blood. The CDR3 is CASRSGQGTTGELFF. Here the CDR3 DNA reads TGTGCCAGCAGATCGGGACAGGGGACCACCGGGGAGCTGTTTTTT.